This TCR beta chain is from a study of blood T cells in healthy people across ages. Together with a sample-barcoded 5' primer, a J-beta primer mix was included in a second PCR lasting about 6 to 11 cycles. TCRdb used MiXCR to reprocess the 5' RACE reads, holding one entry per CDR3 protein. This sample has around 940,000 distinct CDR3 sequences, with 51% found just once. This clonotype showed up just a few times. The CDR3 is made up of 17 amino acids. V trimming: 5 bases; J trimming: 0 bases; junction bases outside the gene matches: 13. From germline, CDR1 is SGHAT and CDR2 FQNNGV. The sequencing sample was made of blood. This sequence originates from a woman aged 60-70 years in good health. The chain carries TRBV11-2 and TRBJ2-7; 7 nucleotides line up with TRBD2. CDR3 nucleotides: TGTGCCAGCAGCCCCCTTCGGGGGGTAGCGGTCTCCTACGAGCAGTACTTC. It codes for CASSPLRGVAVSYEQYF.